This TCR beta chain was profiled in a study of technical replicates of blood from a handful of donors. Looked up from germline, CDR1 is KGHSH and CDR2 is LQKENI. Trimming shortened V by 3 bases and J by 13 bases, and 15 bases separated the two germline ends. This CDR3 contains 13 residues. Sequenced by immunoSEQ multiplex PCR; TCRdb stores in-frame clones only, minus some. Altogether about 14,000 clones are present, 84% being singletons, with the ten largest covering roughly a tenth. Material: PBMCs. The gene calls are TRBV18 and TRBJ1-4; D not certain. The source is a human donor in good health. CDR3 region: CASSPETRVGLFF. CDR3 DNA sequence: TGTGCCAGCTCACCCGAAACTCGGGTGGGACTGTTTTTT. The variable domain in full, with the rest retrieved from reference TRBV18 and TRBJ1-4, is NAGVMQNPRHLVRRRGQEARLRCSPMKGHSHVYWYRQLPEEGLKFMVYLQKENIIDESGMPKERFSAEFPKEGPSILRIQQVVRGDSAAYFCASSPETRVGLFFGSGTQLSVL.